One sample yielded the 12 T cell receptor beta chains listed below, sequenced in a study of cytomegalovirus exposure and HLA in healthy donors. A multiplex PCR was run with 60 Vbeta primers and 13 Jbeta primers. Data came from immunoSEQ multiplex PCR; TCRdb stores just in-frame clones and leaves some out. The sample has 55,000 to 80,000 clones, 65% to 70% seen once. The source material was PBMCs. Every receptor here comes from a woman younger than 45 in good health and CMV-seronegative.

This chain uses TRBV28 with TRBJ1-5, with D maybe TRBD1 (6 bases). Germline assignment: CDR1 MDHEN and CDR2 SYDVKM. This CDR3 has 15 amino acids. V gave up 4 bases and J gave up 5 bases, with 15 bases separating them. The CDR3 nucleotides are TGTGCCAGCAGTTGGAACGGGGGGGCTCATCAGCCCCAGCATTTT. Translated, it gives CASSWNGGAHQPQHF. Filled out from reference TRBV28 and TRBJ1-5, the complete variable domain reads DVKVTQSSRYLVKRTGEKVFLECVQDMDHENMFWYRQDPGLGLRLIYFSYDVKMKEKGDIPEGYSVSREKKERFSLILESASTNQTSMYLCASSWNGGAHQPQHFGDGTRLSIL.

The chain is built from TRBV19 and TRBJ1-1; D gene ambiguous. Between the trimmed V and J ends, which lost 7 bases and 0 bases, there was a span of 12 bases. This CDR3 is built from 14 residues. CDR1 and CDR2 (germline): LNHDA, SQIVND (reference sequence). This chain's CDR3 is CASIDPSLNTEAFF. CDR3 DNA: TGTGCCAGTATTGACCCTAGCCTGAACACTGAAGCTTTCTTT.

CDR3 sequence: CASSQVGASPLHF. The DNA of the CDR3 is TGTGCCAGCAGCCAGGTGGGGGCTTCACCCCTCCACTTT. This chain connects TRBV14 to TRBJ1-6; tentatively, D is TRBD1 (6 bases). This CDR3 region has 13 residues. Per germline, CDR1 SGHDN and CDR2 FVKESK. Trimming stripped 3 bases from V and 9 bases from J, with 9 bases between.

This clone was seen only a few times. V and J are TRBV13 and TRBJ2-3; possibly TRBD1 for D (5 bases). CDR3 length: 15 residues. Germline V CDR1 and CDR2: PRHDT, FYEKMQ (reference sequence). V shed 0 bases and J shed 2 bases, with 9 bases lying between them. The CDR3 loop reads CASSLGVGPTDTQYF. The CDR3 nucleotides are TGTGCCAGCAGCTTAGGCGTGGGGCCCACAGATACGCAGTATTTT.

The genes are TRBV5-1 and TRBJ2-1; 8 bases map to TRBD2. The CDR3 spans 13 residues. After removal of 3 bases from V and 7 bases from J, the junction contained 3 bases not matched to a gene. Per germline, CDR1 SGHRS and CDR2 YFSETQ. The CDR3 nucleotides are TGCGCCAGCAGCTCCCCTAGCGGGAATGAGCAGTTCTTC. Its protein is CASSSPSGNEQFF. Full variable domain (remainder filled in from reference TRBV5-1 and TRBJ2-1): KAGVTQTPRYLIKTRGQQVTLSCSPISGHRSVSWYQQTPGQGLQFLFEYFSETQRNKGNFPGRFSGRQFSNSRSEMNVSTLELGDSALYLCASSSPSGNEQFFGPGTRLTVL.

This clone was detected a few times. The gene calls are TRBV27 and TRBJ1-1; 11 bases agree with TRBD1. The trim removed 3 bases at V and 0 bases at J, leaving 9 bases unmatched. The germline V gene encodes CDR1 MNHEY and CDR2 SMNVEV (reference sequence). The CDR3 runs 18 residues. The CDR3 sequence: CASSFLGQGAGMNTEAFF. In DNA, the CDR3 is TGTGCCAGCAGTTTTTTAGGACAGGGGGCTGGAATGAACACTGAAGCTTTCTTT.

The V gene is TRBV6-6, the J gene TRBJ1-2, with D possibly TRBD1 on 6 matching bases. V was cut by 2 bases and J by 5 bases, with 12 bases left in between. This CDR3 has 14 residues. Germline CDR1 and CDR2: MNHNY and SVGAGI (reference sequence). CDR3 sequence (DNA): TGTGCCAGCAGTTACACCAACAGGGTATATGGCTACACCTTC. The encoded protein is CASSYTNRVYGYTF.

This clone appeared once. V usage is TRBV5-6 and J usage is TRBJ1-2; D is ambiguous. This CDR3 region has 16 residues. Germline assignment: CDR1 SGHDT and CDR2 YYEEEE. The V end lost 1 base, the J end lost 1 base, and 14 bases lay between the germline ends. The CDR3 nucleotides are TGTGCCAGCAGCTTGAAAGGCGGAGTGGGTAACTATGGCTACACCTTC. Translated, it gives CASSLKGGVGNYGYTF.

Concerning this clone itself: The junction differs from germline at one of its ends, possibly a read error. The rearrangement uses TRBV7-9 and TRBJ1-3; D is ambiguous. The germline V gene encodes CDR1 SEHNR and CDR2 FQNEAQ (reference sequence). CDR3 length equals 13 residues. CDR3 DNA sequence: TGTTCCAGCAGCTTACCGGGTGGAAACACCATATATTTT. It yields the protein CSSSLPGGNTIYF.

The chain joins TRBV2 to TRBJ2-5, with TRBD1 matching over 8 bases. The CDR3 runs 15 residues. V gave up 4 bases and J gave up 4 bases; unmatched junction bases: 8. Germline assignment: CDR1 SNHLY and CDR2 FYNNEI. The CDR3 here is CASSVAKTGAETQYF. The DNA for the CDR3 is TGTGCCAGCAGTGTAGCCAAGACAGGGGCAGAGACCCAGTACTTC.

This sequence joins TRBV19 and TRBJ1-2; 9 nucleotides line up with TRBD1. V was clipped by 8 bases and J by 8 bases; unmatched bases: 9. Germline V lookup: CDR1 LNHDA, CDR2 SQIVND (reference sequence). CDR3 length equals 13 residues. The CDR3 nucleotides are TGTGCCAGTCACATTGGGGGACAGGGAGGCTACACCTTC. The encoded protein is CASHIGGQGGYTF.

This chain joins TRBV5-3 and TRBJ2-1, with TRBD2 matching over 8 bases. TRBV5-3 is treated as an ORF (open reading frame) with a function not yet certain. J was trimmed by 8 bases and V by 0 bases; bases with no gene match: 25. This CDR3 contains 21 residues. The CDR3 loop is CARSLGDVVAGSESEAYEQFF. CDR3 in DNA: TGTGCCAGAAGCTTGGGAGATGTTGTAGCGGGGTCCGAATCCGAAGCTTATGAGCAGTTCTTC.